Below, 18 T cell receptor beta chains from the same sample are listed, as sequenced in a study of blood T cell repertoires in COVID-19. Generated by immunoSEQ multiplex PCR, the TCRdb table keeps only in-frame clones and is missing some. The data contain tens of thousands of clones, approximately 83% of them singletons. The sequenced sample consisted of peripheral blood. The receptors were sampled from a human donor in a cohort sampled during active COVID-19.

CDR3 amino acids: CASSRGTGGVTEAFF. The CDR3 bases are TGCGCCAGCAGCCGAGGGACAGGGGGAGTAACTGAAGCTTTCTTT. This chain connects TRBV5-1 to TRBJ1-1; 11 nucleotides match TRBD1. The V gene's germline CDR1 is SGHRS and CDR2 YFSETQ. The V gene end was trimmed by 4 bases and the J gene end by 5 bases; junction bases not matched to a gene: 7. The CDR3 runs 15 residues. Using reference TRBV5-1 and TRBJ1-1 for the parts outside the CDR3, the full variable domain is KAGVTQTPRYLIKTRGQQVTLSCSPISGHRSVSWYQQTPGQGLQFLFEYFSETQRNKGNFPGRFSGRQFSNSRSEMNVSTLELGDSALYLCASSRGTGGVTEAFFGQGTRLTVV.

In this sample, this clone turned up a few times. J is TRBJ2-7 and V is TRBV11-3; unclear D gene. Germline CDR1 is SGHNT and CDR2 is YENEEA. V gave up 5 bases and J gave up 6 bases, with 14 bases separating them. This CDR3 spans 13 amino acids. The CDR3 protein is CASSPLLIGEQYF. In DNA form, the CDR3 reads TGTGCCAGCAGCCCCCTCTTAATCGGCGAGCAGTACTTC.

The rearrangement uses TRBV19 and TRBJ1-4; 9 bases line up with TRBD1. This CDR3 is built from 20 residues. V shed 6 bases and J 0 bases; nucleotides not matched to a gene: 17. The V gene's germline CDR1 is LNHDA and CDR2 SQIVND (reference sequence). The CDR3 coding sequence is TGTGCCAGTAGGATTAATCCCGAGACAGGGGGGAAAGCAACTAATGAAAAACTGTTTTTT. Translating gives CASRINPETGGKATNEKLFF.

The rearrangement uses TRBV7-9 and TRBJ1-3; possible D gene TRBD1, 5 bases. Trimming removed 11 bases from V and 0 bases from J, with 11 bases in between. Per the germline V gene, CDR1 is SEHNR and CDR2 is FQNEAQ (reference sequence). The CDR3 loop spans 13 amino acids. The CDR3, as DNA: TGTGCCCTGGGGCTCGGCTCTGGAAACACCATATATTTT. It yields the protein CALGLGSGNTIYF.

V usage is TRBV6-5 and J usage is TRBJ1-2; a weak D match, TRBD1 (6 bases). The ends were cut back, 9 bases at V and 1 base at J, with 18 bases in the middle. Germline assignment: CDR1 MNHEY and CDR2 SVGAGI. The CDR3 runs 15 residues. The CDR3 protein is CASVPFAGVNYGYTF. CDR3 DNA: TGTGCCAGTGTTCCTTTTGCAGGGGTTAACTATGGCTACACCTTC.

There are a few counts of this clone. The chain couples TRBV27 to TRBJ1-4; TRBD1 matches at 9 bases. This CDR3 region has 19 residues. CDR1 is MNHEY, CDR2 SMNVEV, per germline (reference sequence). J gave up 4 bases and V 2 bases, and 14 bases lay outside the gene matches. The CDR3 nucleotides are TGTGCCAGCAGTTTAATCGGACAGGGGCGACTACTCCGTAATGAAAAACTGTTTTTT. This sequence encodes CASSLIGQGRLLRNEKLFF.

The chain joins TRBV18 to TRBJ2-7, with D hard to call. The V gene lost 6 bases and the J gene lost 4 bases, with 16 bases spanning the gap. CDR1 KGHSH and CDR2 LQKENI come from the germline V gene. The CDR3 runs 14 residues. The CDR3 protein is CASSAVLNYYEQYF. The CDR3 bases are TGTGCCAGCTCGGCCGTCCTTAACTATTACGAGCAGTACTTC.

This clone is medium-sized by share. For the CDR3, the DNA is TGTGCCAGCAGCGTCGGGACAGGGGGATTCGGGGAGACCCAGTACTTC. This translates into CASSVGTGGFGETQYF. The rearrangement links TRBV9 to TRBJ2-5; 11 bases agree with TRBD1. Germline V gene sequence: CDR1 SGDLS, CDR2 YYNGEE. Germline trimming cut 2 bases from V and 5 bases from J; bases unmatched to any gene: 8. CDR3 length equals 16 residues.

The chain couples TRBV2 to TRBJ2-1; TRBD1 matches 11 bases. Trimming cost V 8 bases and J 3 bases; bases outside gene matches: 6. Germline V lookup: CDR1 SNHLY, CDR2 FYNNEI. The CDR3 covers 15 residues. Here the CDR3 DNA reads TGTGCCAGCCCCGAGGACAGGGGGCACTACAATGAGCAGTTCTTC. This encodes CASPEDRGHYNEQFF.

V is TRBV18 and J is TRBJ2-3; 11 bases agree with TRBD2. V lost 3 bases, J lost 4 bases, and 12 bases stayed unmatched. The CDR3 covers 18 residues. Germline V lookup: CDR1 KGHSH, CDR2 LQKENI. The CDR3 here is CASSPTSGSRRMADTQYF. The DNA of the CDR3 is TGTGCCAGCTCACCTACTAGCGGGAGTAGGAGAATGGCAGATACGCAGTATTTT.

The V and J genes are TRBV6-5 and TRBJ1-4; D unclear. The V gene's germline CDR1 is MNHEY and CDR2 SVGAGI. The CDR3 runs to 15 residues. Trimming removed 0 bases from V and 7 bases from J, with 12 bases in between. In DNA, the CDR3 is TGTGCCAGCAGTTACTCGGGCCTGATGGGTGAAAAACTGTTTTTT. It encodes CASSYSGLMGEKLFF.

This chain joins TRBV11-2 and TRBJ1-1, with unresolved D. V lost 1 base to trimming and J lost 4 bases, with 10 bases between them. CDR1 and CDR2 (germline): SGHAT, FQNNGV. The CDR3 loop spans 14 amino acids. This CDR3 is CASSLAMGSTEAFF. The CDR3 DNA reads as TGTGCCAGCAGCTTAGCCATGGGGAGCACTGAAGCTTTCTTT.

CDR3: CASSLWGGQGAGNTIYF. Written as DNA, the CDR3 is TGTGCCAGCAGCTTATGGGGAGGACAGGGGGCTGGAAACACCATATATTTT. This sequence joins TRBV7-2 and TRBJ1-3; 10 bases line up with TRBD1. CDR1 SGHTA and CDR2 FQGNSA come from the germline V gene. The V gene end was trimmed by 2 bases and the J gene end by 2 bases; junction bases not matched to a gene: 6. There are 17 residues in the CDR3.

The rearrangement links TRBV9 to TRBJ2-3, with D maybe TRBD2 (6 bases). This CDR3 has 14 residues. Germline CDR1 is SGDLS and CDR2 is YYNGEE. V shed 6 bases and J shed 4 bases, with 15 bases lying between them. The CDR3 here is CASNRDSGPDTQYF. The CDR3 bases are TGTGCCAGCAACCGGGACTCTGGCCCAGATACGCAGTATTTT.

The rearrangement links TRBV7-9 to TRBJ2-7; TRBD1 is a possible D gene (6 bases). Germline CDR1 is SEHNR and CDR2 is FQNEAQ (reference sequence). With 5 bases removed from V and 1 base from J, the gap between germline ends came to 15 bases. This CDR3 region has 15 residues. The CDR3 DNA follows: TGTGCCAGCAGCGATACAGGGCGTCATTCCTACGAGCAGTACTTC. It yields the protein CASSDTGRHSYEQYF.

Regarding this clone: Other DNA sequences in the same sample also yield this CDR3. The chain employs TRBV28 and TRBJ2-7; 12 nucleotides agree with TRBD1. The J segment lost 4 bases and the V segment lost 6 bases, leaving 1 base of the junction unmatched. CDR1 is MDHEN and CDR2 is SYDVKM in the germline V gene. This CDR3 comprises 13 residues. The CDR3 nucleotides read TGTGCCAGCAGGGGACAGGGGGCGTACGAGCAGTACTTC. This translates into CASRGQGAYEQYF.

The J gene is TRBJ2-7, the V gene TRBV18; 9 nucleotides align to TRBD2. Trimming took 6 bases from V and 3 from J; bases not matched to a gene: 9. The germline V gene has CDR1 KGHSH and CDR2 LQKENI. This CDR3 comprises 15 residues. CDR3 sequence reads: CASSSFSGSDYEQYF. Written as DNA, the CDR3 is TGTGCCAGCTCTTCCTTTAGCGGGAGCGACTACGAGCAGTACTTC.

The V call is TRBV4-2, the J call TRBJ2-7, with TRBD1 matching 9 bases. Trimming removed 3 bases from V and 4 bases from J; junction bases left unmatched: 1. The CDR3 spans 13 residues. Germline values: CDR1 LGHNA, CDR2 YNFKEQ. The CDR3 sequence is CASSHGQGYEQYF. CDR3 DNA: TGTGCCAGCAGCCACGGACAGGGGTACGAGCAGTACTTC.